This T cell receptor beta chain was sequenced for a study of T cell changes during pregnancy in multiple sclerosis. The method was immunoSEQ multiplex PCR; TCRdb's version includes in-frame clones alone and lacks a portion of them. The table has approximately 68,000 clones, about nine tenths seen once. This clone was observed once. The sequence was obtained from a female donor in good health, enrolled as a control in a pregnancy study. This material consisted of peripheral blood, taken in the third trimester of pregnancy.

The CDR3 sequence: CASSLLVRGSEAFF. The CDR3 DNA is TGTGCCAGCAGCTTGTTAGTCCGGGGATCTGAAGCTTTCTTT. The chain recombines TRBV5-8 with TRBJ1-1; no clear D gene. The CDR3 covers 14 residues. The V end lost 1 base, the J end lost 6 bases, and 13 bases lay between the germline ends. Germline values: CDR1 SGHTS, CDR2 YDEGEE.